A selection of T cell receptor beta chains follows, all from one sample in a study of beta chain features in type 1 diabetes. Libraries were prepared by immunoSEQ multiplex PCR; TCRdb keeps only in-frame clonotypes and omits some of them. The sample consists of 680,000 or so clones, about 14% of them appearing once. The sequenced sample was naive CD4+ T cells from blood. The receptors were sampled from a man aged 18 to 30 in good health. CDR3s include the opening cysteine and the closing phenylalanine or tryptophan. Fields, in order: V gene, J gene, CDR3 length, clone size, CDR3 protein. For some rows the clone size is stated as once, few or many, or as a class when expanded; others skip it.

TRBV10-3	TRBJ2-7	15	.	CAISEQSGGNYEQYF
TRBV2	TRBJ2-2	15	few	CASSVATGGIGELFF
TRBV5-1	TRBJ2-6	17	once	CASSSGTASSGANVLTF
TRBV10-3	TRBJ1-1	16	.	CAISESRGRGETEAFF
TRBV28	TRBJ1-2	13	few	CASSPLANYGYTF
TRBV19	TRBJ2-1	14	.	CASSVAGTYNEQFF
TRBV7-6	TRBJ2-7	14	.	CASSLQGPSYEQYF
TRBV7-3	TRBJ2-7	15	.	CASSLTAGVAYEQYF
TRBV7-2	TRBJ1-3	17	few	CASSLAITGGSGNTIYF
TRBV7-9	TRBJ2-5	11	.	CASMLQVTQYF
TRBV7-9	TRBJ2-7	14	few	CASSHDRLTYEQYF
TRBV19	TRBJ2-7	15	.	CASSTRDRSSYEQYF
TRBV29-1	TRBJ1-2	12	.	CSAMDGNYGYTF
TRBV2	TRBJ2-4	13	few	CASSEVGRDIQYF
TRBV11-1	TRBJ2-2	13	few	CASSVQNTGELFF
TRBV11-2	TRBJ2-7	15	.	CASSLDFRVSYEQYF